The 21 T cell receptor beta chains presented below share a single source sample, sequenced in a study of T-cell reconstitution after alpha-beta-depleted transplantation in children. During its preparation, the TCRbeta library received unique molecular identifiers. MiXCR, run by TCRdb on the PCR reads, gives a single entry per CDR3 protein. The sample carries hundreds of thousands of distinct CDR3 sequences, about 10% recorded once. The sequences come from PBMCs from the stem cell graft donor, collected from the stem cell graft. These TCRs come from a human donor who donated a stem cell graft to a child with acute myeloid leukemia.

This chain links TRBV20-1 with TRBJ2-7, with 9 nucleotides matching TRBD1. The V gene end was trimmed by 6 bases and the J gene end by 0 bases; junction bases not matched to a gene: 12. In germline, CDR1 is DFQATT, CDR2 SNEGSKA (reference sequence). This CDR3 region has 16 residues. Written as DNA, the CDR3 is TGCAGTGCCAATACCCGAGACAGGGGGAGCTCCTACGAGCAGTACTTC. This gives the protein CSANTRDRGSSYEQYF.

This clonotype has just a few counts. The chain carries TRBV20-1 and TRBJ2-1, with 10 bases fitting TRBD2. The junction had 5 bases not matched to a gene; V was cut back by 1 base and J by 8 bases. In germline, CDR1 is DFQATT, CDR2 SNEGSKA (reference sequence). CDR3 length: 14 amino acids. CDR3 nucleotides: TGCAGTGCTAGAGTTCCTAGCGGGAGACATGAGCAGTTCTTC. Protein product: CSARVPSGRHEQFF.

In its sample, this clonotype was seen many times. The CDR3, as DNA: TGTGCCAGCAGCTTAGCAGGGGGCGCGGATCAGCCCCAGCATTTT. Protein product: CASSLAGGADQPQHF. The J gene is TRBJ1-5, the V gene TRBV7-9, with 7 bases fitting TRBD1. J lost 5 bases, V lost 0 bases, and 4 bases had no gene match. The length of the CDR3 is 15 residues. CDR1 is SEHNR, CDR2 FQNEAQ, per germline (reference sequence).

The rearrangement uses TRBV12-3 or TRBV12-4 and TRBJ2-6; D not resolved. The CDR3 has 18 amino acids. Trimming left V 2 bases short and J 4 bases short, with 18 bases between. As DNA, the CDR3 is TGTGCCAGCAGTTTAATTTTGCAGACCCAGGCGGGGGCCAACGTCCTGACTTTC. Translation: CASSLILQTQAGANVLTF.

This clonotype was recorded a few times. The chain uses TRBV5-1 and TRBJ2-7, with 7 bases matching TRBD1. The CDR3 sequence is 14 residues long. J gave up 3 bases and V 8 bases, and 11 bases lay outside the gene matches. Germline V gene sequence: CDR1 SGHRS, CDR2 YFSETQ. In DNA form, the CDR3 reads TGCGCCAGTACCAGGGACAGCATAAACTACGAGCAGTACTTC. Translated, it gives CASTRDSINYEQYF.

The chain combines TRBV4-2 with TRBJ2-2, with D unclear. V lost 5 bases to trimming and J lost 6 bases, with 22 bases between them. This CDR3 region has 17 residues. Germline V gene data show CDR1 as LGHNA and CDR2 as YNFKEQ. In DNA, the CDR3 is TGTGCCAGCAGCGAGACGGTTGGGCAGGCTGGCGCCGGGGAGCTGTTTTTT. Protein sequence: CASSETVGQAGAGELFF.

Only a few counts were recorded for this clonotype. The gene calls are TRBV10-3 and TRBJ2-5; TRBD2 aligns across 7 bases. With 11 bases clipped from V and 5 bases from J, the junction kept 2 bases outside the gene matches. Germline values: CDR1 ENHRY, CDR2 SYGVKD. CDR3 size: 10 residues. CDR3 amino acids: CAAGEETQYF. For the CDR3, the DNA is TGTGCCGCGGGGGAGGAGACCCAGTACTTC.

This clonotype was counted many times. The chain couples TRBV6-1 to TRBJ1-6; no reliable D call. The V end lost 8 bases, the J end lost 8 bases, and 13 bases lay between the germline ends. CDR1 and CDR2 (germline): MNHNS, SASEGT. The CDR3 runs to 13 residues. This CDR3 reads CASRRDSDSPLHF. In DNA, the CDR3 is TGTGCCAGCCGGAGGGATAGCGATTCACCCCTCCACTTT.

This clonotype was detected many times. The chain joins TRBV4-2 to TRBJ1-1; TRBD1 is a possible D gene (5 bases). Germline lookup yields CDR1 LGHNA and CDR2 YNFKEQ. Trimming stripped 1 base from V and 0 bases from J, with 9 bases between. This CDR3 has 15 residues. CDR3 region: CASSQAGGMNTEAFF. The CDR3 nucleotides read TGTGCCAGCAGCCAAGCGGGGGGGATGAACACTGAAGCTTTCTTT.

The V gene is TRBV2, the J gene TRBJ2-1, with 9 positions matching TRBD2. Per the germline V gene, CDR1 is SNHLY and CDR2 is FYNNEI. CDR3 size: 15 residues. The trim removed 5 bases at V and 5 bases at J, leaving 7 bases unmatched. This CDR3 reads CASSFWTSDHNEQFF. Here the CDR3 DNA reads TGTGCCAGCAGTTTCTGGACTAGCGACCACAATGAGCAGTTCTTC.

In its sample, this clonotype was seen a few times. This rearrangement joins TRBV15 to TRBJ2-3; 8 nucleotides align to TRBD2. The V gene's germline CDR1 is LNHNV and CDR2 YYDKDF (reference sequence). The CDR3 runs to 15 residues. The V segment lost 5 bases and the J segment 3 bases; nucleotides outside the gene matches: 7. The CDR3, as DNA: TGTGCCACCAGCGAAGTCCGGGAGGGGACAGATACGCAGTATTTT. The encoded protein is CATSEVREGTDTQYF.

The rearrangement joins TRBV12-3 or TRBV12-4 to TRBJ1-5, with 7 bases fitting TRBD1. The CDR3 length is 15 residues. Germline trimming cut 3 bases from V and 2 bases from J; bases unmatched to any gene: 4. The DNA for the CDR3 is TGTGCCAGCAGTTTTACAGGGGACGGCAATCAGCCCCAGCATTTT. The encoded protein is CASSFTGDGNQPQHF.

This clonotype was seen repeatedly, ten times or more. This sequence joins TRBV27 and TRBJ2-2; the D gene is possibly TRBD2 (6 bases). V lost 2 bases and J lost 7, with 11 bases in between. This CDR3 contains 14 residues. The germline V gene has CDR1 MNHEY and CDR2 SMNVEV (reference sequence). As DNA, the CDR3 is TGTGCCAGCAGTTTAAAAACTAGCAGCGGGGAGCTGTTTTTT. It codes for CASSLKTSSGELFF.

Comments on this clonotype: A junction boundary mismatches the germline segment, possibly from a read error. This rearrangement joins TRBV11-2 to TRBJ2-5; D is ambiguous. CDR1 SGHAT and CDR2 FQNNGV come from the germline V gene. The length of the CDR3 is 13 residues. The CDR3 sequence: CDSSFSNAETQYF. The CDR3, as DNA: TGTGACAGCAGCTTCTCGAACGCGGAGACCCAGTACTTC. Full variable domain (missing parts from reference TRBV11-2 and TRBJ2-5): EAGVAQSPRYKIIEKRQSVAFWCNPISGHATLYWYQQILGQGPKLLIQFQNNGVVDDSQLPKDRFSAERLKGVDSTLKIQPAKLEDSAVYLCDSSFSNAETQYFGPGTRLLVL.

The chain couples TRBV3-1 to TRBJ1-1, with D uncertain. CDR3 length: 14 residues. V shed 1 base and J shed 5 bases, with 11 bases lying between them. Germline V gives CDR1 LGHDT, CDR2 YNNKEL (reference sequence). Here the CDR3 reads CASSQVRSRTEAFF. The CDR3 DNA follows: TGTGCCAGCAGCCAAGTCAGGTCTAGGACTGAAGCTTTCTTT. Based on the CDR3 plus reference TRBV3-1 and TRBJ1-1, the full variable domain is DTAVSQTPKYLVTQMGNDKSIKCEQNLGHDTMYWYKQDSKKFLKIMFSYNNKELIINETVPNRFSPKSPDKAHLNLHINSLELGDSAVYFCASSQVRSRTEAFFGQGTRLTVV.

This clonotype has at least ten counts. This chain uses TRBV6-1 with TRBJ2-3; D remains unclear. The CDR3 sequence is 14 residues long. V was pared by 6 bases and J by 6 bases, with 16 bases between. CDR1 is MNHNS and CDR2 is SASEGT in the germline V gene. The CDR3 nucleotides are TGTGCCAGCAGCCTATTGGGCCTCACGGATACGCAGTATTTT. It encodes CASSLLGLTDTQYF.

This clonotype was found many times. J is TRBJ2-1 and V is TRBV5-1; 14 positions agree with TRBD2. The germline CDR1 and CDR2 sequences are SGHRS and YFSETQ. After removal of 1 base from V and 1 base from J, the junction contained 4 bases not matched to a gene. This CDR3 is 18 amino acids long. The CDR3 sequence: CASSLPGTSGSSYNEQFF. In DNA, the CDR3 is TGCGCCAGCAGCTTGCCCGGGACTAGCGGGAGTTCCTACAATGAGCAGTTCTTC.

This clonotype was found many times. This rearrangement joins TRBV20-1 to TRBJ2-5; D might be TRBD1 (5 bases). CDR3 size: 13 residues. Trimming took off 6 bases at V and 3 bases at J, with 14 bases between the two ends. Germline values: CDR1 DFQATT, CDR2 SNEGSKA (reference sequence). CDR3 nucleotides: TGCAGTGCGAAATCAGGGTGGGAAGAGACCCAGTACTTC. Protein product: CSAKSGWEETQYF.

There are many counts of this clonotype. The chain links TRBV5-1 to TRBJ2-7; 13 bases agree with TRBD2. V lost 3 bases, J lost 0 bases, and 3 bases stayed unmatched. CDR3 size: 16 residues. The germline gives CDR1 SGHRS, CDR2 YFSETQ. DNA for the CDR3: TGCGCCAGCAGCTATGGGACTAGCGGGGACTCCTACGAGCAGTACTTC. Its protein is CASSYGTSGDSYEQYF.

The chain recombines TRBV19 with TRBJ2-7, with D possibly matching TRBD1 (6 bases). Trimming cost V 5 bases and J 4 bases, with 21 bases left between them. There are 16 residues in the CDR3. Germline V gene lookup returns CDR1 LNHDA and CDR2 SQIVND (reference sequence). CDR3 in DNA: TGTGCCAGTAGTGAGACTCAGGGACACCATCTGTACGAGCAGTACTTC. Protein sequence: CASSETQGHHLYEQYF.

The chain uses TRBV11-2 and TRBJ2-6, with D unclear. The germline V and J ends were trimmed by 1 base and 0 bases, with 4 bases remaining between them. The CDR3 sequence is 15 residues long. CDR1 and CDR2 from the germline V gene are SGHAT and FQNNGV. The CDR3 DNA sequence: TGTGCCAGCAGCTTAGCTGTCTCTGGGGCCAACGTCCTGACTTTC. Protein product: CASSLAVSGANVLTF.